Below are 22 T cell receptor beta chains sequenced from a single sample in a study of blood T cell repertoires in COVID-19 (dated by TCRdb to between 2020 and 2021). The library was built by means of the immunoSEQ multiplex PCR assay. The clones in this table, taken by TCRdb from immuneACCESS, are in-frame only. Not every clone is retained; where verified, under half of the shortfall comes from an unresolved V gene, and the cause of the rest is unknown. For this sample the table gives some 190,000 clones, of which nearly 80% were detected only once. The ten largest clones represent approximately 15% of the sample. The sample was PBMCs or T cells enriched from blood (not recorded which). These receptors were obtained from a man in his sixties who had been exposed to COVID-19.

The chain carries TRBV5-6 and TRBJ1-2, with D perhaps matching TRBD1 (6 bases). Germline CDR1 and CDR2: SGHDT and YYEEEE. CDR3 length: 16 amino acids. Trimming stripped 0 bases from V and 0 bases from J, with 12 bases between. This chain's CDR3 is CASSLVGDISNYGYTF. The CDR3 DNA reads TGTGCCAGCAGCTTGGTTGGGGACATTTCTAACTATGGCTACACCTTC.

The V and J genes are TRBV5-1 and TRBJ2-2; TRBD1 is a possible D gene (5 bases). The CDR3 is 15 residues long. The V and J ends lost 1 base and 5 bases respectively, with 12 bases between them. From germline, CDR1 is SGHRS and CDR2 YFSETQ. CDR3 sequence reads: CASSLNRLGTGELFF. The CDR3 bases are TGCGCCAGCAGCTTGAACAGGCTTGGGACCGGGGAGCTGTTTTTT.

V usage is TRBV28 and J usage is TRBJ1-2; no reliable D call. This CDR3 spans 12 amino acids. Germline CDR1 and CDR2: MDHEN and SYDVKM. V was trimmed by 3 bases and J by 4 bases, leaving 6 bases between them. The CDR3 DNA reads TGTGCCAGCAGTTTGGCCGTCTATGGCTACACCTTC. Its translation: CASSLAVYGYTF.

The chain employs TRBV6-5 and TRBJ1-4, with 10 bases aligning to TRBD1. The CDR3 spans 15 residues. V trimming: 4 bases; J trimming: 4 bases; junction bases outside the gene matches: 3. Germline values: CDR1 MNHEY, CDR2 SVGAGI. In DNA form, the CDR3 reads TGTGCCAGCAGTTTAGGACAGGGGGGTAATGAAAAACTGTTTTTT. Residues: CASSLGQGGNEKLFF.

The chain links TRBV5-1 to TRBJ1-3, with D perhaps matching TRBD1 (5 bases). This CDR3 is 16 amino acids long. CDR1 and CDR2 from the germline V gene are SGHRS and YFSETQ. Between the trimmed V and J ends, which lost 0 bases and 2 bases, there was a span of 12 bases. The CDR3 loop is CASSLGPGPPGNTIYF. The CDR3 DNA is TGCGCCAGCAGCTTGGGTCCAGGGCCCCCTGGAAACACCATATATTTT.

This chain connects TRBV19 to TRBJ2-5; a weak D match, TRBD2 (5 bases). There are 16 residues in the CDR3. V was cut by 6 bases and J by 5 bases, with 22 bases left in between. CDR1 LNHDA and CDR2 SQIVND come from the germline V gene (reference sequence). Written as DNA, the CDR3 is TGTGCCAGTAGCCCAATAGTTCGGAGCCGGGATGAGACCCAGTACTTC. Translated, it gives CASSPIVRSRDETQYF. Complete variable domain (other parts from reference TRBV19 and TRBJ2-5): DGGITQSPKYLFRKEGQNVTLSCEQNLNHDAMYWYRQDPGQGLRLIYYSQIVNDFQKGDIAEGYSVSREKKESFPLTVTSAQKNPTAFYLCASSPIVRSRDETQYFGPGTRLLVL.

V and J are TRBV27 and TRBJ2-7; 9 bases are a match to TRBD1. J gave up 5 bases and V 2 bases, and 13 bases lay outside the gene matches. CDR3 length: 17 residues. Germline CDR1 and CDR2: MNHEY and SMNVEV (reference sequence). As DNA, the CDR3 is TGTGCCAGCAGTTTAAGACCTCCAGGACAGGGGCCGGACGAGCAGTACTTC. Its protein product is CASSLRPPGQGPDEQYF.

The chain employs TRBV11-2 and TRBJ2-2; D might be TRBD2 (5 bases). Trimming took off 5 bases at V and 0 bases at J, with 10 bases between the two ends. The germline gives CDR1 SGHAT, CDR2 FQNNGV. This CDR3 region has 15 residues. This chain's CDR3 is CASSRGRANTGELFF. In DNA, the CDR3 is TGTGCCAGCAGCCGTGGGCGGGCGAACACCGGGGAGCTGTTTTTT.

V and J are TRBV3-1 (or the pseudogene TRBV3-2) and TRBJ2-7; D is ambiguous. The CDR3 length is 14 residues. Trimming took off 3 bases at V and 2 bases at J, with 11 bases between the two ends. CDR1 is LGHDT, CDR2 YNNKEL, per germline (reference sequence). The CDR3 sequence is CASSQWSSTYEQYF. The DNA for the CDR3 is TGTGCCAGCAGCCAGTGGAGTTCGACCTACGAGCAGTACTTC.

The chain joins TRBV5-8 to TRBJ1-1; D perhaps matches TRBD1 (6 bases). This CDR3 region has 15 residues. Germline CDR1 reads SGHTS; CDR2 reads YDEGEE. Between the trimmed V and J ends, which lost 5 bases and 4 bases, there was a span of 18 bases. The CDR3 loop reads CASSPWGGLGTEAFF. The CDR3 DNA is TGTGCCAGCAGTCCCTGGGGGGGGCTAGGCACTGAAGCTTTCTTT. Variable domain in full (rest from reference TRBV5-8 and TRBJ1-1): EAGVTQSPTHLIKTRGQQATLRCSPISGHTSVYWYQQALGLGLQFLLWYDEGEERNRGNFPPRFSGRQFPNYSSELNVNALELEDSALYLCASSPWGGLGTEAFFGQGTRLTVV.

CDR3 in amino acids: CASSSFDAGGPKGHEQFF. For the CDR3, the DNA is TGCGCCAGCAGCTCCTTCGATGCGGGAGGGCCTAAGGGGCATGAGCAGTTCTTC. The chain joins TRBV5-1 to TRBJ2-1; 9 nucleotides match TRBD2. The V and J ends lost 3 bases and 8 bases, in that order; junction bases with no gene match: 18. Germline values: CDR1 SGHRS, CDR2 YFSETQ. The CDR3 has 18 residues.

This chain's CDR3 is CASSPPDRGRNTIYF. Written as DNA, the CDR3 is TGTGCCAGCAGTCCCCCGGACAGGGGGCGAAACACCATATATTTT. The rearrangement joins TRBV28 to TRBJ1-3, with TRBD1 identical over 11 bases. The CDR3 consists of 15 residues. Germline V lookup: CDR1 MDHEN, CDR2 SYDVKM. With V trimmed by 5 bases and J by 5 bases, 5 bases remained unmatched.

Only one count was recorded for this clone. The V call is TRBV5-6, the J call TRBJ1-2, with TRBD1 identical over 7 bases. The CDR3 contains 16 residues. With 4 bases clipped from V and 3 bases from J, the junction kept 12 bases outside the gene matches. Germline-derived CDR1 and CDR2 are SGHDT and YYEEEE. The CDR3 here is CASSPYTGEEDYGYTF. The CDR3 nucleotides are TGTGCCAGCAGCCCCTACACAGGGGAGGAGGACTATGGCTACACCTTC.

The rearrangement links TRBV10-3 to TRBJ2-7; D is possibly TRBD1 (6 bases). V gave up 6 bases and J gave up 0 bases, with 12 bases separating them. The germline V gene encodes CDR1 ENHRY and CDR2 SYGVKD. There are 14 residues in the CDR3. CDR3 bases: TGTGCCATCAGGGAACAGGGATCCTCCTACGAGCAGTACTTC. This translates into CAIREQGSSYEQYF.

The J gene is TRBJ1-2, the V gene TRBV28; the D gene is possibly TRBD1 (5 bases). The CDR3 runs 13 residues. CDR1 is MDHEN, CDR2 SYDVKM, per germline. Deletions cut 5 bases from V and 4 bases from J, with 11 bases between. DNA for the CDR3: TGTGCCAGCAGTATTCAGGGTCTCTATGGCTACACCTTC. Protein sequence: CASSIQGLYGYTF.

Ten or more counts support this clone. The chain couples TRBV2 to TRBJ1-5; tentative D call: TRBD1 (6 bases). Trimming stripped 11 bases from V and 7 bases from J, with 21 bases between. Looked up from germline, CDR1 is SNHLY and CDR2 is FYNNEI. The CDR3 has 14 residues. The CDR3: CAGARGGAGQPQHF. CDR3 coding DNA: TGTGCCGGAGCCCGGGGGGGCGCCGGGCAGCCCCAGCATTTT. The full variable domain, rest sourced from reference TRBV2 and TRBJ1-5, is EPEVTQTPSHQVTQMGQEVILRCVPISNHLYFYWYRQILGQKVEFLVSFYNNEISEKSEIFDDQFSVERPDGSNFTLKIRSTKLEDSAMYFCAGARGGAGQPQHFGDGTRLSIL.

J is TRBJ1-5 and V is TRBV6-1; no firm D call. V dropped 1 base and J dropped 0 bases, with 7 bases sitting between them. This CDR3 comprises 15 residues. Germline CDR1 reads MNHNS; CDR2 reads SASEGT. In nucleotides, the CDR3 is TGTGCCAGCAGTGAAGGGAGTTTTAGCAATCAGCCCCAGCATTTT. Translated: CASSEGSFSNQPQHF.

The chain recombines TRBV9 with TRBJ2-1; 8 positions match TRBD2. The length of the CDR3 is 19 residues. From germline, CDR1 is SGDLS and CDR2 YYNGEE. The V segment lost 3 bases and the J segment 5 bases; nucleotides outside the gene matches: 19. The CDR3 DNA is TGTGCCAGCAGCGAGACCCTTTTTGGGACTAGGGGGAGGGACAATGAGCAGTTCTTC. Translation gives CASSETLFGTRGRDNEQFF.

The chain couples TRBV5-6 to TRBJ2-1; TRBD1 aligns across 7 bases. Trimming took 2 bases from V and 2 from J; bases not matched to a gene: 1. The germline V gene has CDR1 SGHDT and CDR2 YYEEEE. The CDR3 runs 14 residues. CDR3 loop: CASSFQGAYNEQFF. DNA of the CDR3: TGTGCCAGCAGCTTCCAGGGGGCCTACAATGAGCAGTTCTTC.

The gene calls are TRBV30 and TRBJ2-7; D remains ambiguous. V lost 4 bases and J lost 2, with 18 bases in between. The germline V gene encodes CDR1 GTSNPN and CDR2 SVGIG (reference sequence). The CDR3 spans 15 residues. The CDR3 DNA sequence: TGTGCCTGGACCCCAGAGGTAGAGGTAACCTACGAGCAGTACTTC. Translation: CAWTPEVEVTYEQYF.

CDR3 sequence: CASSTNPGTPYEQFF. The CDR3 DNA reads TGTGCCAGCAGTACCAACCCCGGGACTCCCTATGAGCAGTTCTTC. This sequence joins TRBV25-1 and TRBJ2-1, with a possible D match to TRBD2 (6 bases). Germline V CDR1 and CDR2: MGHDK, SYGVNS. The germline V and J ends were trimmed by 5 bases and 8 bases, with 19 bases remaining between them. There are 15 residues in the CDR3. The complete variable domain, with remaining parts taken from reference TRBV25-1 and TRBJ2-1, reads EADIYQTPRYLVIGTGKKITLECSQTMGHDKMYWYQQDPGMELHLIHYSYGVNSTEKGDLSSESTVSRIRTEHFPLTLESARPSHTSQYLCASSTNPGTPYEQFFGPGTRLTVL.

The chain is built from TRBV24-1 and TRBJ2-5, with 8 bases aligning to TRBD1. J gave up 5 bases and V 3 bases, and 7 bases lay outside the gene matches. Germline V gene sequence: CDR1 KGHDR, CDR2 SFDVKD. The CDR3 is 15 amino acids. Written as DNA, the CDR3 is TGTGCCACCAGTGATCGATGGACAGGGATGGAGACCCAGTACTTC. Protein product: CATSDRWTGMETQYF.